Listed below are T cell receptor beta chains from one sample, sequenced in a study of human T cells and chemical hapten exposure. MiXCR, applied by TCRdb to the RACE reads, yields one record per CDR3 protein. The sample yields more than 100,000 distinct CDR3 sequences, approximately 15% seen once. This sample comprised whole blood, obtained in connection with sensitization to the hapten diphenylcyclopropenone (DPC). These receptors came from a woman under 30 with alopecia areata. Some clones in this sample may be carry-over from other donors' samples. Both conserved end residues are part of each CDR3. The order of the fields is CDR3 length, D gene, V gene, J gene, clone size, CDR3 DNA, CDR3 protein. A D gene is named only where the DNA matches it firmly. The size entry is marked missing in some rows and otherwise reads once, few, many or a size class.

cdr3_length: 11; d_call: NA; v_call: TRBV28; j_call: TRBJ1-5; clone_size: few; cdr3_nt: TGTGCCAGCAGCCGGAATCAGCCCCAGCATTTT; cdr3_aa: CASSRNQPQHF
cdr3_length: 12; d_call: NA; v_call: TRBV20-1; j_call: TRBJ2-3; clone_size: many; cdr3_nt: TGCAGTGTATCCCCTGGCACAGATACGCAGTATTTT; cdr3_aa: CSVSPGTDTQYF
cdr3_length: 13; d_call: TRBD2; v_call: TRBV20-1; j_call: TRBJ2-1; clone_size: NA; cdr3_nt: TGCAGTGTCGAGCGGGGGGGAGACAATGAGCAGTTCTTC; cdr3_aa: CSVERGGDNEQFF
cdr3_length: 14; d_call: TRBD1; v_call: TRBV12-3/TRBV12-4; j_call: TRBJ1-5; clone_size: NA; cdr3_nt: TGTGCCAGCAGCGGGGACAGTCTAAATCAGCCCCAGCATTTT; cdr3_aa: CASSGDSLNQPQHF
cdr3_length: 13; d_call: NA; v_call: TRBV20-1; j_call: TRBJ1-1; clone_size: once; cdr3_nt: TGCAGTGCGGTCTGGACAGTGAACACTGAAGCTTTCTTT; cdr3_aa: CSAVWTVNTEAFF
cdr3_length: 14; d_call: TRBD1; v_call: TRBV29-1; j_call: TRBJ1-2; clone_size: many; cdr3_nt: TGCAGCGTTGACGTGACAGGGACTAACTATGGCTACACCTTC; cdr3_aa: CSVDVTGTNYGYTF
cdr3_length: 17; d_call: NA; v_call: TRBV7-9; j_call: TRBJ2-3; clone_size: NA; cdr3_nt: TGTGCCAGCAGCCGCTGGGACATCGTTCCAGACACAGATACGCAGTATTTT; cdr3_aa: CASSRWDIVPDTDTQYF
cdr3_length: 13; d_call: NA; v_call: TRBV12-3/TRBV12-4; j_call: TRBJ1-2; clone_size: many; cdr3_nt: TGTGCCAGCGTAACCGCGGGGTTAGATGGCTACACCTTC; cdr3_aa: CASVTAGLDGYTF
cdr3_length: 13; d_call: NA; v_call: TRBV2; j_call: TRBJ2-1; clone_size: few; cdr3_nt: TGTGCCAGCAGTGAAGTAGACAACAATGAGCAGTTCTTC; cdr3_aa: CASSEVDNNEQFF
cdr3_length: 14; d_call: NA; v_call: TRBV7-2; j_call: TRBJ1-4; clone_size: NA; cdr3_nt: TGTGCCAGCAGCTTAGGCTATAGTCCACCGAAACTGTTTTTT; cdr3_aa: CASSLGYSPPKLFF
cdr3_length: 13; d_call: NA; v_call: TRBV20-1; j_call: TRBJ1-1; clone_size: few; cdr3_nt: TGCAGTGCACCCTTGACAGGGAACACTGAAGCTTTCTTT; cdr3_aa: CSAPLTGNTEAFF
cdr3_length: 18; d_call: TRBD1; v_call: TRBV24-1; j_call: TRBJ2-2; clone_size: few; cdr3_nt: TGTGCCACCAGTGATTTCTCCGGGACAGGGCTTAACACCGGGGAGCTGTTTTTT; cdr3_aa: CATSDFSGTGLNTGELFF
cdr3_length: 14; d_call: NA; v_call: TRBV18; j_call: TRBJ1-1; clone_size: NA; cdr3_nt: TGTGCCAGCTCACCAGAACACACGAACACTGAAGCTTTCTTT; cdr3_aa: CASSPEHTNTEAFF
cdr3_length: 14; d_call: NA; v_call: TRBV6-2/TRBV6-3; j_call: TRBJ2-1; clone_size: many; cdr3_nt: TGTGCCAGCACAGTATTGCACACCTACAATGAGCAGTTCTTC; cdr3_aa: CASTVLHTYNEQFF
cdr3_length: 15; d_call: NA; v_call: TRBV19; j_call: TRBJ1-5; clone_size: NA; cdr3_nt: TGTGCCAGTAGTATCGACGGGGATAGCAATCAGCCCCAGCATTTT; cdr3_aa: CASSIDGDSNQPQHF
cdr3_length: 14; d_call: TRBD1; v_call: TRBV25-1; j_call: TRBJ1-2; clone_size: NA; cdr3_nt: TGTGCCAGTCAACGACAGGGGAATTCCTATGGCTACACCTTC; cdr3_aa: CASQRQGNSYGYTF
cdr3_length: 15; d_call: NA; v_call: TRBV7-2; j_call: TRBJ2-7; clone_size: NA; cdr3_nt: TGTGCCAGCAGCCTTCGTTGGCAGGGAGAATACGAGCAGTACTTC; cdr3_aa: CASSLRWQGEYEQYF
cdr3_length: 11; d_call: TRBD2; v_call: TRBV20-1; j_call: TRBJ2-7; clone_size: few; cdr3_nt: TGCAGCGGGGGGACTTCCTACGAGCAGTACTTC; cdr3_aa: CSGGTSYEQYF
cdr3_length: 13; d_call: NA; v_call: TRBV2; j_call: TRBJ2-2; clone_size: NA; cdr3_nt: TGTGCCAGCAGTCGACATAATACCGGGGAGCTGTTTTTT; cdr3_aa: CASSRHNTGELFF
cdr3_length: 18; d_call: TRBD2; v_call: TRBV6-2/TRBV6-3; j_call: TRBJ2-1; clone_size: NA; cdr3_nt: TGTGCCAGCAGTTCCGGGACTAGCGGGGGGGCCTTTCGGAATGAGCAGTTCTTC; cdr3_aa: CASSSGTSGGAFRNEQFF
cdr3_length: 17; d_call: NA; v_call: TRBV21-1; j_call: TRBJ1-1; clone_size: few; cdr3_nt: TGTGCCAGCAGCAAAGCCCTTCAGGGGAAAGTCCCCACTGAAGCTTTCTTT; cdr3_aa: CASSKALQGKVPTEAFF
cdr3_length: 14; d_call: NA; v_call: TRBV5-1; j_call: TRBJ1-2; clone_size: few; cdr3_nt: TGCGCCAGCAGCTCTCAGACAGGAAACTATGGCTACACCTTC; cdr3_aa: CASSSQTGNYGYTF
cdr3_length: 17; d_call: TRBD1; v_call: TRBV12-3/TRBV12-4; j_call: TRBJ1-2; clone_size: many; cdr3_nt: TGTGCCAGCAGTTTATCGGGCAGGGGGCGCGGGCATGGAGGCTACACCTTC; cdr3_aa: CASSLSGRGRGHGGYTF
cdr3_length: 15; d_call: NA; v_call: TRBV6-1; j_call: TRBJ2-2; clone_size: few; cdr3_nt: TGTGCCAGCAGTGAAGTCGGCGCCGTAAGCGGGGAGCTGTTTTTT; cdr3_aa: CASSEVGAVSGELFF
cdr3_length: 14; d_call: NA; v_call: TRBV6-5; j_call: TRBJ2-1; clone_size: few; cdr3_nt: TGTGCCAGCCGCCGGGGGTATGTGAACAATGAGCAGTTCTTC; cdr3_aa: CASRRGYVNNEQFF
cdr3_length: 13; d_call: NA; v_call: TRBV27; j_call: TRBJ1-1; clone_size: few; cdr3_nt: TGTGCCAGCAGTAGGCTAGGGGACACTGAAGCTTTCTTT; cdr3_aa: CASSRLGDTEAFF
cdr3_length: 16; d_call: NA; v_call: TRBV7-2; j_call: TRBJ2-1; clone_size: NA; cdr3_nt: TGTGCCAGCAGCTTAGCGCAAACGGGGGCCTTCAATGAGCAGTTCTTC; cdr3_aa: CASSLAQTGAFNEQFF
cdr3_length: 12; d_call: NA; v_call: TRBV20-1; j_call: TRBJ2-3; clone_size: NA; cdr3_nt: TGCAGTGCTAGGACGAACGCAGATACGCAGTATTTT; cdr3_aa: CSARTNADTQYF
cdr3_length: 14; d_call: NA; v_call: TRBV6-1; j_call: TRBJ2-5; clone_size: NA; cdr3_nt: TGTGCCAGCAGCCGGGGGAGGTACCAAGAGACCCAGTACTTC; cdr3_aa: CASSRGRYQETQYF
cdr3_length: 13; d_call: NA; v_call: TRBV20-1; j_call: TRBJ2-7; clone_size: NA; cdr3_nt: TGCAGTGCTAGTCCCTCGATCAATCGGGAGCAGTACTTC; cdr3_aa: CSASPSINREQYF
cdr3_length: 13; d_call: NA; v_call: TRBV6-2/TRBV6-3; j_call: TRBJ2-7; clone_size: NA; cdr3_nt: TGTGCCAGCAGCGAAGGGGGGAGGTACGAGCAGTACTTC; cdr3_aa: CASSEGGRYEQYF
cdr3_length: 13; d_call: NA; v_call: TRBV6-4; j_call: TRBJ1-5; clone_size: few; cdr3_nt: TGTGCCAGCAGTGAGTGGGAAGGACAGCCCCAGCATTTT; cdr3_aa: CASSEWEGQPQHF
cdr3_length: 11; d_call: NA; v_call: TRBV6-2/TRBV6-3; j_call: TRBJ2-1; clone_size: few; cdr3_nt: TGTGCCAGCCGCGAGGTTGGCGAGCAGTTCTTC; cdr3_aa: CASREVGEQFF
cdr3_length: 15; d_call: NA; v_call: TRBV5-1; j_call: TRBJ2-2; clone_size: NA; cdr3_nt: TGCGCCAGCAGCTTGAGGGACTTTAACACCGGGGAGCTGTTTTTT; cdr3_aa: CASSLRDFNTGELFF
cdr3_length: 15; d_call: NA; v_call: TRBV5-1; j_call: TRBJ1-3; clone_size: NA; cdr3_nt: TGCGCCAGCAAAAGGGGCGATTCCTCTGGAAACACCATATATTTT; cdr3_aa: CASKRGDSSGNTIYF
cdr3_length: 17; d_call: TRBD1; v_call: TRBV5-1; j_call: TRBJ1-1; clone_size: few; cdr3_nt: TGCGCCAGCAGCTTTCCGAGACAGGGTGCCAGGGACACTGAAGCTTTCTTT; cdr3_aa: CASSFPRQGARDTEAFF
cdr3_length: 17; d_call: TRBD2; v_call: TRBV19; j_call: TRBJ2-1; clone_size: many; cdr3_nt: TGTGCCAGTAGTATCCGACTAGCGGGGGCCTCCTACAATGAGCAGTTCTTC; cdr3_aa: CASSIRLAGASYNEQFF
cdr3_length: 15; d_call: NA; v_call: TRBV20-1; j_call: TRBJ1-2; clone_size: few; cdr3_nt: TGCAGTGCTAGTTTGGGGGGAAACGCTAACTATGGCTACACCTTC; cdr3_aa: CSASLGGNANYGYTF
cdr3_length: 15; d_call: NA; v_call: TRBV4-1; j_call: TRBJ2-1; clone_size: NA; cdr3_nt: TGCGCCAGCAGCCAAGGGGCAGCGACGGGCAATGAGCAGTTCTTC; cdr3_aa: CASSQGAATGNEQFF
cdr3_length: 17; d_call: TRBD1; v_call: TRBV7-9; j_call: TRBJ1-2; clone_size: NA; cdr3_nt: TGTGCCAGCAGCCATCCGATGACAGGGAGGACTAACTATGGCTACACCTTC; cdr3_aa: CASSHPMTGRTNYGYTF
cdr3_length: 16; d_call: NA; v_call: TRBV20-1; j_call: TRBJ2-1; clone_size: few; cdr3_nt: TGCAGTGCTAGAGATACAGGGTCTTACCCCTACAATGAGCAGTTCTTC; cdr3_aa: CSARDTGSYPYNEQFF
cdr3_length: 14; d_call: NA; v_call: TRBV6-6; j_call: TRBJ1-1; clone_size: many; cdr3_nt: TGTGCCAGCAGTTACCGGAATATGAACACTGAAGCTTTCTTT; cdr3_aa: CASSYRNMNTEAFF
cdr3_length: 13; d_call: TRBD1; v_call: TRBV29-1; j_call: TRBJ1-2; clone_size: NA; cdr3_nt: TGCAGCGCTCCGACAGGGGGATATTATGGCTACACCTTC; cdr3_aa: CSAPTGGYYGYTF
cdr3_length: 11; d_call: NA; v_call: TRBV12-3/TRBV12-4; j_call: TRBJ2-7; clone_size: many; cdr3_nt: TGTGCCAGCAGTTTTAGGAACGAGCAGTACTTC; cdr3_aa: CASSFRNEQYF
cdr3_length: 16; d_call: TRBD1; v_call: TRBV4-2; j_call: TRBJ2-5; clone_size: many; cdr3_nt: TGTGCCAGCAGCCAACGACGGTTGGACAGGGCCGAGACCCAGTACTTC; cdr3_aa: CASSQRRLDRAETQYF
cdr3_length: 15; d_call: TRBD1; v_call: TRBV29-1; j_call: TRBJ2-7; clone_size: NA; cdr3_nt: TGCAGCGTTGTGTCGCGTGAGACAGGGCGGTACGAGCAGTACTTC; cdr3_aa: CSVVSRETGRYEQYF
cdr3_length: 14; d_call: TRBD1; v_call: TRBV7-9; j_call: TRBJ1-1; clone_size: NA; cdr3_nt: TGTGCCAGCTATACGGGACAGGGTCGCACTGAAGCTTTCTTT; cdr3_aa: CASYTGQGRTEAFF
cdr3_length: 16; d_call: TRBD1; v_call: TRBV10-3; j_call: TRBJ2-7; clone_size: NA; cdr3_nt: TGTGCCATCAGTGAGAAGGACAGGAACCGCTCCTACGAGCAGTACTTC; cdr3_aa: CAISEKDRNRSYEQYF
cdr3_length: 12; d_call: TRBD1; v_call: TRBV7-9; j_call: TRBJ2-7; clone_size: few; cdr3_nt: TGTGCCAGCAGTGAAACAGGGGACGAGCAGTACTTC; cdr3_aa: CASSETGDEQYF
cdr3_length: 15; d_call: NA; v_call: TRBV20-1; j_call: TRBJ2-1; clone_size: NA; cdr3_nt: TGCAGTGCTAGCGACTGGCGACGATTTTACAATGAGCAGTTCTTC; cdr3_aa: CSASDWRRFYNEQFF
cdr3_length: 17; d_call: TRBD2; v_call: TRBV6-1; j_call: TRBJ2-1; clone_size: NA; cdr3_nt: TGTGCCAGCATCAAGCGGGGGGAAATAGGATCCTACAATGAGCAGTTCTTC; cdr3_aa: CASIKRGEIGSYNEQFF
cdr3_length: 14; d_call: NA; v_call: TRBV20-1; j_call: TRBJ1-5; clone_size: many; cdr3_nt: TGCAGTGCTGAGCAACAGGGTAGGAATCAGCCCCAGCATTTT; cdr3_aa: CSAEQQGRNQPQHF
cdr3_length: 14; d_call: TRBD1; v_call: TRBV5-1; j_call: TRBJ1-4; clone_size: many; cdr3_nt: TGCGCCAGCAGCTCGACAGGGATTAATGAAAAACTGTTTTTT; cdr3_aa: CASSSTGINEKLFF
cdr3_length: 16; d_call: NA; v_call: TRBV9; j_call: TRBJ2-1; clone_size: many; cdr3_nt: TGTGCCAGCAGAGCCGGTAGGGGGGGCGGATACAATGAGCAGTTCTTC; cdr3_aa: CASRAGRGGGYNEQFF
cdr3_length: 15; d_call: TRBD1; v_call: TRBV7-9; j_call: TRBJ2-7; clone_size: few; cdr3_nt: TGTGCCAGCAGCCCACGGACAGGGCCCTCCTACGAGCAGTACTTC; cdr3_aa: CASSPRTGPSYEQYF
cdr3_length: 14; d_call: NA; v_call: TRBV3-1; j_call: TRBJ2-3; clone_size: few; cdr3_nt: TGTGCCAGCAGCCCAACCCTAGCGACAGATACGCAGTATTTT; cdr3_aa: CASSPTLATDTQYF
cdr3_length: 13; d_call: TRBD2; v_call: TRBV28; j_call: TRBJ2-5; clone_size: few; cdr3_nt: TGTGCCAGCCGGACTAGCGGGGTGGAGACCCAGTACTTC; cdr3_aa: CASRTSGVETQYF